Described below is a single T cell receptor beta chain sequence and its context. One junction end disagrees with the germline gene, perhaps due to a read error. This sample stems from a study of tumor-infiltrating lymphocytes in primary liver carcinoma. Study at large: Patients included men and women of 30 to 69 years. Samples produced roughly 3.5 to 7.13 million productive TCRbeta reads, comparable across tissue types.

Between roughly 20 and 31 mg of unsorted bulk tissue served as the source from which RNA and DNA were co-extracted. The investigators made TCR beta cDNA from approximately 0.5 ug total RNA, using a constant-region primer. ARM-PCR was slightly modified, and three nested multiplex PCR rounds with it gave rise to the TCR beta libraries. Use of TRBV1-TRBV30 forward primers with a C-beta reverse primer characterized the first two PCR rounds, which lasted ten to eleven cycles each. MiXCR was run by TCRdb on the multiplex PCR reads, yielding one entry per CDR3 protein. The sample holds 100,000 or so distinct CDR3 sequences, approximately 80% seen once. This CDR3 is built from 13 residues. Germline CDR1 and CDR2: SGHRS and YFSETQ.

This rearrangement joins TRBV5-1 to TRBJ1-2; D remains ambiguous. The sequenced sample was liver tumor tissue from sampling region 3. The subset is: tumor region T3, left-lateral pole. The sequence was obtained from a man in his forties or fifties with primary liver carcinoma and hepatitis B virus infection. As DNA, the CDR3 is TGTACCAGCAGCTTGCTGTCGGACTATGGCTACACCTTC. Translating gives CTSSLLSDYGYTF.